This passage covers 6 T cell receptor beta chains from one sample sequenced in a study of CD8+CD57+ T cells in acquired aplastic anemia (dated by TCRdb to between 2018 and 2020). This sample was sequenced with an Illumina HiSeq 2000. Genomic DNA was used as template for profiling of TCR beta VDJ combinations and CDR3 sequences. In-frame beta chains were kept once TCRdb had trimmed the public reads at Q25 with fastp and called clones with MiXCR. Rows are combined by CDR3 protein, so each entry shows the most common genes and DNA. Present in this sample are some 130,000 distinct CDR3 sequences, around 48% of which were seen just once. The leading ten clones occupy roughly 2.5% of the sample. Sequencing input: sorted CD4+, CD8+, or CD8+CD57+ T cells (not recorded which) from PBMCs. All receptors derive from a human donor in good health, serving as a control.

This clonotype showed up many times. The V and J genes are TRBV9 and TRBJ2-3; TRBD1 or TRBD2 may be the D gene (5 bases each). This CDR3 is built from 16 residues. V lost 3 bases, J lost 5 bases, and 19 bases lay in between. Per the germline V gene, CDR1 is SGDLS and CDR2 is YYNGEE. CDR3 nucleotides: TGTGCCAGCAGCGCGACCGGGACCCCAGAGGTAGATACGCAGTATTTT. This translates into CASSATGTPEVDTQYF.

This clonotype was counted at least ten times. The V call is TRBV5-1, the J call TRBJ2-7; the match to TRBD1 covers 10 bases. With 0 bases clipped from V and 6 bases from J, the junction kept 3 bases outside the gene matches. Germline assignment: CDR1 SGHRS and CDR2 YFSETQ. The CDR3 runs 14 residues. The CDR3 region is CASSLDWTGGEQYF. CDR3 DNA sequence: TGCGCCAGCAGCTTGGATTGGACAGGGGGCGAGCAGTACTTC.

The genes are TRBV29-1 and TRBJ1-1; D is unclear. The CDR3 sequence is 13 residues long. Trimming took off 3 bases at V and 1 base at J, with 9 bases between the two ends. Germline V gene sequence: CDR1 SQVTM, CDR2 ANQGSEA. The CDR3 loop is CSVDGPENTEAFF. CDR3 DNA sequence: TGCAGCGTTGATGGCCCGGAGAACACTGAAGCTTTCTTT.

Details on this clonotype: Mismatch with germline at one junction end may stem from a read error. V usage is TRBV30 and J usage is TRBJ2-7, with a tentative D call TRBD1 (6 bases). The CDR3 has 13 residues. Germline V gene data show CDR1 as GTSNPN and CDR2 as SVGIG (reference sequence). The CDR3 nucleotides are TGTGCCTGGAGTAAAGGACAGTTATACGAGCAGCACTTC. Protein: CAWSKGQLYEQHF.

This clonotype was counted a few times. CDR3 region: CASSRGQGYTF. The CDR3 nucleotides are TGTGCCAGCAGCAGAGGACAGGGCTACACCTTC. The chain recombines TRBV7-6 with TRBJ1-2; perhaps TRBD1 as D (6 bases). Looked up from germline, CDR1 is SGHVS and CDR2 is FNYEAQ. The ends were cut back, 5 bases at V and 8 bases at J, with 9 bases in the middle. CDR3 length: 11 residues.

The DNA for the CDR3 is TGTGCCAGTAGTATAGTAGCACGCGTTGGCACAGATACGCAGTATTTT. Its protein is CASSIVARVGTDTQYF. This chain connects TRBV19 to TRBJ2-3; D unclear. Germline CDR1 reads LNHDA; CDR2 reads SQIVND (reference sequence). Deletions cut 1 base from V and 1 base from J, with 12 bases between. The CDR3 is made up of 16 amino acids.